Below, one TCR beta chain is given with its context. Its cognate antigen has yet to be identified. Base qualities are not recorded, but no much larger clone differs from it by a single base. To prepare the library, the immunoSEQ multiplex PCR assay was applied. TCRdb retrieved this table from immuneACCESS and kept in-frame rearrangements only. Not all clones are present; in checked studies, unresolved V genes account for under half, and no reason is known for the remainder. In all, the sample holds 9,500 to 15,000 clones, and more than 75% of those were seen once. The ten largest clonotypes hold around 2.5% of the sample. Including the terminal cysteine and phenylalanine, the CDR3 comprises 16 residues. Only CDR3 DNA remains: 48 bases, in frame from the first base. Looking up the germline V gene (reference sequence) yields CDR1 LNHDA and CDR2 SQIVND. V is shortened by 0 bases, J by 9 bases, and the region joining them spans 18 bases.

Repertoires were sampled multiple times during chemoradiotherapy, which allowed clonal expansion in the tumor microenvironment to be followed. This entry comes from a study of chemoradiotherapy in HPV16-positive cancers (dated by TCRdb to between 2021 and 2024). Study-level background: Candidate HPV-specific T-cell clones and common TCR motifs were defined by functional T-cell assays performed on cells from two HPV16-positive patients. Whether T-cell immunity against the HPV oncoproteins E6 and E7 changes during chemoradiotherapy and whether survival is affected by this immunity were examined in the study. Next, the candidate HPV-specific TCRs and motifs were followed in TCR repertoires from about 90 patients with HPV-related cancers. Points the paper makes about the study in general: Expansion of candidate HPV-specific clones and E7-related TCR motifs was observed in the tumor microenvironment during treatment, whereas no such expansion was observed for non-HPV-specific T cells. Among HPV16-positive patients, expansion of HPV-responsive T cells during chemoradiotherapy was associated with better recurrence-free survival. The functional definition of HPV-specific T cells came from only a couple of HPV16-positive patients, and the survival association was reported for HPV16-positive patients.

The sample consisted of blood, taken from a patient who underwent chemoradiotherapy. The receptor was derived from a human donor with HPV-associated anogenital cancer. This chain is built from TRBV19 and TRBJ2-1; 5 matching bases give a weak D call of TRBD2. The CDR3 in this case is CASSIDPLGGWVEQFF. The nucleotides read TGTGCCAGTAGTATAGACCCCCTGGGCGGGTGGGTTGAGCAGTTCTTC.